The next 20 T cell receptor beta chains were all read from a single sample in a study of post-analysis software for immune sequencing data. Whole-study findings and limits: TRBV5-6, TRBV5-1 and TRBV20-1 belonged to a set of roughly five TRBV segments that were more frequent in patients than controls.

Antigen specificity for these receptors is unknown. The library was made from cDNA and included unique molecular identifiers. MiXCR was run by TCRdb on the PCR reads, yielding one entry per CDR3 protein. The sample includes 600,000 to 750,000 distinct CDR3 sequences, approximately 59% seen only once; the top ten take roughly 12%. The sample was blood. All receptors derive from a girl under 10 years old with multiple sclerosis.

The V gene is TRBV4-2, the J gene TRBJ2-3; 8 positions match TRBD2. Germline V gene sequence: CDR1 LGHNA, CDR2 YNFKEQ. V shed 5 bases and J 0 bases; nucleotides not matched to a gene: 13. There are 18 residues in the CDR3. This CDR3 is CASSSQAGVVSSTDTQYF. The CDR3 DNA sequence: TGTGCCAGCAGCTCCCAAGCGGGGGTGGTCTCTAGCACAGATACGCAGTATTTT.

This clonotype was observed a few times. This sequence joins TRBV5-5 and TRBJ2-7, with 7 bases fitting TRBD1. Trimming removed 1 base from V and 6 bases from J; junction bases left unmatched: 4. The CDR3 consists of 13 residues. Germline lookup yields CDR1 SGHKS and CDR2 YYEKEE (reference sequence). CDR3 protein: CASSLRTGLEQYF. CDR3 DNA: TGTGCCAGCAGCTTGCGGACAGGCCTCGAGCAGTACTTC.

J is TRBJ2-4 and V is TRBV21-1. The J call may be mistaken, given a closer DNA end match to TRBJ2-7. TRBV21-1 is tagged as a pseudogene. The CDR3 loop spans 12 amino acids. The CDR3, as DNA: TGTGCCAGCAGCCGACTCGTCTACGAGCAGTACTTC. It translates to CASSRLVYEQYF.

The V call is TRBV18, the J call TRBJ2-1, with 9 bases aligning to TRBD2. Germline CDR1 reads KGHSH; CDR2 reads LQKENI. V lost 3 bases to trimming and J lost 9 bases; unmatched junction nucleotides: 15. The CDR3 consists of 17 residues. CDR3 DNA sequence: TGTGCCAGCTCACCGTCGGTGGGCGGGAGGGCCTCGGGTGAGCAGTTCTTC. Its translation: CASSPSVGGRASGEQFF.

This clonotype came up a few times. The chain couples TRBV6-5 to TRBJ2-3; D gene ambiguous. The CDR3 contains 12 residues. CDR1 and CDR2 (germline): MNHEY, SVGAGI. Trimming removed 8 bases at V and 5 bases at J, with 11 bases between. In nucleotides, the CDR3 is TGTGCCAGCGGTGCTGAGAGAGATACGCAGTATTTT. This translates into CASGAERDTQYF.

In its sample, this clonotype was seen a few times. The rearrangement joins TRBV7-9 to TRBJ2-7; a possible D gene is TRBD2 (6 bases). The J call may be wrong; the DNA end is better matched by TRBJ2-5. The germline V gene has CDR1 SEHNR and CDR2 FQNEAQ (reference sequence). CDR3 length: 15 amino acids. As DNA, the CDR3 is TGTGCCAGCAGCTTAGCGGAGCGGGTACGGGAGACCCAGTACTTC. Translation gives CASSLAERVRETQYF.

This chain's CDR3 is CASSQVTGTLNSPLHF. CDR3 nucleotide sequence: TGCGCCAGCAGCCAAGTAACCGGGACGCTTAATTCACCCCTCCACTTT. The genes are TRBV4-3 and TRBJ1-6, with D possibly TRBD1 on 5 matching bases. Germline CDR1 LGHNA, CDR2 YSLEER. The length of the CDR3 is 16 residues. Trimming took off 1 base at V and 6 bases at J, with 13 bases between the two ends.

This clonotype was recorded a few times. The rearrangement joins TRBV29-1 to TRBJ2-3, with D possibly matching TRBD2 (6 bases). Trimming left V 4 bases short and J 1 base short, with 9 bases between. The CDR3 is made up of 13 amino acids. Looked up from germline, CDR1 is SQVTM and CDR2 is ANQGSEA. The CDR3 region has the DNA TGCAGCGTTGGGAGGGACGGCACAGATACGCAGTATTTT. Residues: CSVGRDGTDTQYF.

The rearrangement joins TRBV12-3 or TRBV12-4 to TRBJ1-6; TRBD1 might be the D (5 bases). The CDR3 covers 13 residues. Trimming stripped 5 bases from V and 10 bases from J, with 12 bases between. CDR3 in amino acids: CASSPRGDSPLHF. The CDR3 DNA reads TGTGCCAGCAGTCCGCGGGGGGACTCACCCCTCCACTTT.

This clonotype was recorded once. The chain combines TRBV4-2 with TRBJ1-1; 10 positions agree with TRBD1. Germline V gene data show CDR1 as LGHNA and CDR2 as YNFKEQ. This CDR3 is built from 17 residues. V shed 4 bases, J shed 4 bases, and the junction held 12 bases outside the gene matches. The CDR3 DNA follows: TGTGCCAGCAGCCCTAGACAGGGGGCTACCTCAGGCACTGAAGCTTTCTTT. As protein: CASSPRQGATSGTEAFF.

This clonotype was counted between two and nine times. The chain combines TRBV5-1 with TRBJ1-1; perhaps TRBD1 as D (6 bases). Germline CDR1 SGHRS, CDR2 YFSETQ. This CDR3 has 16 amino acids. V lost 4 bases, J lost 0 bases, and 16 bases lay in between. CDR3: CASSPGTPLLNTEAFF. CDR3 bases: TGCGCCAGCAGCCCCGGGACACCCTTGCTGAACACTGAAGCTTTCTTT.

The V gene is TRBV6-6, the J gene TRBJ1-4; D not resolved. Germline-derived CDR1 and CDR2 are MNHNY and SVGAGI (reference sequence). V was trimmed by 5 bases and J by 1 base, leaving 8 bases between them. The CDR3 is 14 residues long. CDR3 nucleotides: TGTGCCAGCAGTAATATCCGAACTAATGAAAAACTGTTTTTT. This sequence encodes CASSNIRTNEKLFF.

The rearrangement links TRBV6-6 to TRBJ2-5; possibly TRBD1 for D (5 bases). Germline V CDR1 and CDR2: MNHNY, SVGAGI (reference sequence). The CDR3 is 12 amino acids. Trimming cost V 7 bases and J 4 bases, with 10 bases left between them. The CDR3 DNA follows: TGTGCCAGCAAGGGGATAACAGAGACCCAGTACTTC. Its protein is CASKGITETQYF.

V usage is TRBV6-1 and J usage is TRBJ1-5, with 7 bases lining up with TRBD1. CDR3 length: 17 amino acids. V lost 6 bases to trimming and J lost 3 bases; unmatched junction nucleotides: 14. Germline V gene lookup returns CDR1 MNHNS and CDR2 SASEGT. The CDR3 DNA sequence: TGTGCCAGCAGCCCCCCAGGGGGGAGAGTCTTCAATCAGCCCCAGCATTTT. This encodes CASSPPGGRVFNQPQHF.

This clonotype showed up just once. The CDR3 region is CASSYSSGTGLNTEAFF. For the CDR3, the DNA is TGTGCCAGCAGTTACAGTAGCGGGACAGGGCTGAACACTGAAGCTTTCTTT. The V and J genes are TRBV6-6 and TRBJ1-1, with 9 bases identical to TRBD1. The germline gives CDR1 MNHNY, CDR2 SVGAGI (reference sequence). With 2 bases clipped from V and 0 bases from J, the junction kept 7 bases outside the gene matches. This CDR3 region has 17 residues.

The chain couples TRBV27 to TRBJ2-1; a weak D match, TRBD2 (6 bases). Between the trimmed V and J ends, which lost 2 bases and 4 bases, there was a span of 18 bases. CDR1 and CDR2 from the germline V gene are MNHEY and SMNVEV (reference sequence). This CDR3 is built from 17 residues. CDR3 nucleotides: TGTGCCAGCAGTTTACAAGTGGGAGGCGGAATTTACAATGAGCAGTTCTTC. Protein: CASSLQVGGGIYNEQFF.

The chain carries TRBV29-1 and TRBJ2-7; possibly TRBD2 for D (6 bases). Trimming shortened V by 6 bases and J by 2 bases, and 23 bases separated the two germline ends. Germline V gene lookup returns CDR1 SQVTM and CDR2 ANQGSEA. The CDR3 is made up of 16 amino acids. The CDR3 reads CSVEGTGTELPYEQYF. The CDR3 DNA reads TGCAGCGTGGAGGGTACCGGGACGGAACTTCCCTACGAGCAGTACTTC.

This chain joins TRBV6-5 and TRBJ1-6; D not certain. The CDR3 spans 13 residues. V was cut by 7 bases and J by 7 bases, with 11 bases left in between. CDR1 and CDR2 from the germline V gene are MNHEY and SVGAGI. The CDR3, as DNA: TGTGCCAGCACCCAAGGAGGAAATTCACCCCTCCACTTT. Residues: CASTQGGNSPLHF.

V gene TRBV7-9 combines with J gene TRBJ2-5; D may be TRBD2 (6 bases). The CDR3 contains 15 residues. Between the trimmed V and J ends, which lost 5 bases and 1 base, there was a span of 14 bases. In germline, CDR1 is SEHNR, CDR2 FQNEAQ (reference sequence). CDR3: CASSLEGRSQETQYF. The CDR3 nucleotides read TGTGCCAGCAGCCTGGAGGGGCGGTCCCAAGAGACCCAGTACTTC.

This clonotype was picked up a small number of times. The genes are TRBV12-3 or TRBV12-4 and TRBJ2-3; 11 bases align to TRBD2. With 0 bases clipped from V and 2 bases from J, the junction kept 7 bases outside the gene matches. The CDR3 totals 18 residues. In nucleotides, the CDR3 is TGTGCCAGCAGTTTAGCGTGGTCTAGCGGGGGGTCCACAGATACGCAGTATTTT. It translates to CASSLAWSSGGSTDTQYF.